The rows below give T cell receptor beta chains drawn from one sample of a study of T-cell memory formation after mild COVID-19. TCRdb reprocessed the 5' RACE reads with MiXCR, giving one entry per CDR3 protein. The sample holds 140,000 or so distinct CDR3 sequences, 14% seen once. Sequenced input: PBMCs or a T cell subset sorted from them (not recorded which). The receptors derive from an adult woman who had mild COVID-19 (a few samples of this study predate the infection). Cell type and time point are not known. The CDR3 runs from the conserved cysteine through the conserved F or W. The D gene is left open where the match is weak. Part of the rows lack a size; the others show once, few, many or a class for expanded clones.

d_call,v_call,clone_size,j_call,cdr3_aa,cdr3_nt
TRBD2,TRBV4-1,.,TRBJ2-2,CASSRISGGNTGELFF,TGCGCCAGCAGTCGGATTAGCGGGGGTAACACCGGGGAGCTGTTTTTT
.,TRBV10-3,.,TRBJ2-7,CAISLRGTSYEQYF,TGTGCCATCAGTTTAAGGGGGACATCCTACGAGCAGTACTTC
TRBD2,TRBV4-1,few,TRBJ2-7,CASSQDPASGHYEQYF,TGCGCCAGCAGCCAAGATCCCGCTAGCGGGCACTACGAGCAGTACTTC
TRBD1,TRBV6-4,.,TRBJ2-2,CASSEETGGTGELFF,TGTGCCAGCAGTGAGGAGACAGGGGGCACCGGGGAGCTGTTTTTT
.,TRBV11-3,.,TRBJ1-1,CASSPSDGEIEKAEAFF,TGTGCCAGCAGCCCAAGCGACGGGGAGATTGAGAAGGCTGAAGCTTTCTTT
.,TRBV29-1,few,TRBJ1-2,CSVEGIRGRNYGYTF,TGCAGCGTTGAAGGTATAAGGGGACGGAACTATGGCTACACCTTC
.,TRBV7-6,.,TRBJ2-5,CASSLQWTIQETQYF,TGTGCCAGCAGCTTACAATGGACGATCCAAGAGACCCAGTACTTC
.,TRBV6-5,.,TRBJ2-7,CASSWDQSEQYF,TGTGCCAGCAGCTGGGACCAAAGCGAGCAGTACTTC
.,TRBV5-6,few,TRBJ2-7,CASSLAIGVSYEQYF,TGTGCCAGCAGCTTGGCCATAGGGGTCTCCTACGAGCAGTACTTC
.,TRBV4-1,.,TRBJ1-4,CASSRTTQATNEKLFF,TGCGCCAGCAGCCGTACAACCCAGGCAACTAATGAAAAACTGTTTTTT
.,TRBV13,.,TRBJ2-5,CASSPRGGGETQYF,TGTGCCAGCAGCCCCCGCGGGGGCGGGGAGACCCAGTACTTC
TRBD2,TRBV9,.,TRBJ2-3,CASSVGSGGTTSTDTQYF,TGTGCCAGCAGCGTAGGTAGCGGGGGGACTACTAGCACAGATACGCAGTATTTT
TRBD2,TRBV9,.,TRBJ2-2,CASSVASGGAGELFF,TGTGCCAGCAGCGTAGCTAGCGGGGGGGCCGGGGAGCTGTTTTTT
TRBD1,TRBV4-2,few,TRBJ1-1,CASSQISTGEYEAFF,TGTGCCAGCAGCCAGATATCTACAGGGGAATATGAAGCTTTCTTT
.,TRBV12-3/TRBV12-4,few,TRBJ2-7,CASSFDEGISYEQYF,TGTGCCAGCAGTTTCGACGAAGGCATATCCTACGAGCAGTACTTC
TRBD1,TRBV30,few,TRBJ1-4,CAWAGGFGEKLFF,TGTGCCTGGGCAGGGGGGTTTGGTGAAAAACTGTTTTTT
TRBD1,TRBV4-1,few,TRBJ1-5,CASSHHWGQRNQPQHF,TGCGCCAGCAGCCACCATTGGGGACAGCGCAATCAGCCCCAGCATTTT
.,TRBV7-9,many,TRBJ2-1,CASSLEVNEQFF,TGTGCCAGCAGCTTGGAGGTCAATGAGCAGTTCTTC
.,TRBV7-6,.,TRBJ1-4,CASSLDTLGRPANEKLFF,TGTGCCAGCAGCTTAGATACCTTAGGGAGACCGGCTAATGAAAAACTGTTTTTT
.,TRBV20-1,.,TRBJ2-1,CSARVRSGEQFF,TGCAGTGCTAGAGTAAGGTCGGGTGAGCAGTTCTTC
TRBD1,TRBV27,.,TRBJ1-1,CASSLLGQGEGTEAFF,TGTGCCAGCAGTTTATTAGGGCAGGGGGAGGGCACTGAAGCTTTCTTT
TRBD2,TRBV20-1,.,TRBJ2-1,CSVRTSGSPPYNEQFF,TGCAGTGTACGGACTAGCGGGAGTCCCCCCTACAATGAGCAGTTCTTC
TRBD1,TRBV29-1,few,TRBJ2-7,CSVELTGVLNEQYF,TGCAGCGTTGAGTTGACAGGGGTGTTGAACGAGCAGTACTTC
TRBD2,TRBV6-5,.,TRBJ2-1,CASSYYNPGTSGYNEQFF,TGTGCCAGCAGTTACTATAATCCCGGGACTAGCGGATACAATGAGCAGTTCTTC
.,TRBV3-1,.,TRBJ1-1,CASSPNWGAEAFF,TGTGCCAGCAGCCCAAACTGGGGCGCTGAAGCTTTCTTT
TRBD2,TRBV12-3/TRBV12-4,few,TRBJ2-2,CASSFPSGGGLFF,TGTGCCAGCAGTTTTCCTAGCGGGGGGGGTCTGTTTTTT
TRBD1,TRBV9,few,TRBJ2-3,CASSVGDRAADTQYF,TGTGCCAGCAGCGTAGGAGACAGGGCAGCAGATACGCAGTATTTT
.,TRBV12-3/TRBV12-4,few,TRBJ2-7,CASSLALAEQYF,TGTGCCAGCAGTTTAGCATTGGCCGAGCAGTACTTC
.,TRBV28,.,TRBJ2-5,CASSSPGPGTETQYF,TGTGCCAGCAGTTCCCCGGGACCAGGGACGGAGACCCAGTACTTC
TRBD1,TRBV6-5,.,TRBJ2-3,CASSYTRTGGNTDTQYF,TGTGCCAGCAGCTACACCCGGACAGGGGGAAACACAGATACGCAGTATTTT
.,TRBV29-1,.,TRBJ2-2,CSVQGTLNTGELFF,TGCAGCGTGCAGGGGACTTTGAACACCGGGGAGCTGTTTTTT
.,TRBV5-1,.,TRBJ2-7,CASSLYPGNYEQYF,TGCGCCAGCAGCTTGTATCCAGGGAACTACGAGCAGTACTTC
.,TRBV12-3/TRBV12-4,few,TRBJ2-6,CASSSISEFWANVLTF,TGTGCCAGCAGTTCCATCTCAGAGTTTTGGGCCAACGTCCTGACTTTC
.,TRBV6-5,.,TRBJ1-5,CASSEQGNSNQPQHF,TGTGCCAGCAGTGAACAGGGAAATAGCAATCAGCCCCAGCATTTT
TRBD2,TRBV2,.,TRBJ2-5,CASRGRLADSQETQYF,TGTGCCAGCAGGGGCCGACTAGCGGACTCTCAAGAGACCCAGTACTTC
TRBD2,TRBV20-1,.,TRBJ2-7,CSARDPASGRSYEQYF,TGCAGTGCTAGAGATCCGGCTAGCGGGAGGTCCTACGAGCAGTACTTC
TRBD1,TRBV6-5,few,TRBJ1-5,CASRPRQGGLAQHF,TGTGCCAGCAGGCCACGACAGGGGGGATTGGCCCAGCATTTT
.,TRBV7-6,.,TRBJ2-1,CASSPGDLYNEQFF,TGTGCCAGCAGCCCCGGTGACCTTTACAATGAGCAGTTCTTC
.,TRBV4-3,.,TRBJ2-7,CASSPRWGPGYEQYF,TGCGCCAGCAGCCCCAGGTGGGGACCGGGGTACGAGCAGTACTTC
.,TRBV5-1,.,TRBJ2-1,CASSLEVGPDYNEQFF,TGCGCCAGCAGCTTGGAGGTAGGGCCTGACTACAATGAGCAGTTCTTC
.,TRBV5-1,few,TRBJ1-2,CASRKEGSPSYGYTF,TGCGCCAGCCGGAAAGAAGGGAGTCCCTCCTATGGCTACACCTTC
.,TRBV13,.,TRBJ2-3,CASSRLGPGSDTQYF,TGTGCCAGCAGCCGCCTGGGGCCGGGGTCAGATACGCAGTATTTT
.,TRBV12-2,.,TRBJ1-6,CASRLVLLSSPLHF,TGTGCAAGTCGCTTAGTACTTCTGAGTTCACCCCTCCACTTT
TRBD2,TRBV11-2,few,TRBJ2-3,CASSGQSAGGPDTQYF,TGTGCCAGCAGCGGGCAGAGCGCGGGGGGGCCCGATACGCAGTATTTT
.,TRBV29-1,.,TRBJ2-3,CSVEGGRLPTDTQYF,TGCAGCGTTGAAGGAGGCCGGTTGCCCACAGATACGCAGTATTTT
TRBD2,TRBV27,few,TRBJ2-1,CASRSSGSYNEQFF,TGTGCCAGCAGAAGTAGCGGGAGCTACAATGAGCAGTTCTTC
TRBD1,TRBV2,.,TRBJ2-7,CGSGGTGVNEQYF,TGTGGCTCAGGAGGGACAGGGGTAAACGAGCAGTACTTC
.,TRBV25-1,.,TRBJ1-3,CASSGGNTINF,TGTGCCAGCAGCGGGGGTAACACCATAAATTTT
.,TRBV7-9,.,TRBJ2-3,CASSPPGSFNTDTQYF,TGTGCCAGCAGCCCCCCGGGTTCCTTCAACACAGATACGCAGTATTTT
TRBD1,TRBV24-1,.,TRBJ1-2,CATSDPTDRVHYGYTF,TGTGCCACCAGTGATCCCACGGACAGGGTCCACTATGGCTACACCTTC
.,TRBV4-1,many,TRBJ1-5,CASSQGGNQPQHF,TGCGCCAGCAGCCAAGGGGGGAATCAGCCCCAGCATTTT